Here is one TCR beta chain with its context. The data are from a study of blood T cell repertoires in COVID-19. Trimming stripped 2 bases from V and 3 bases from J, with 17 bases between. The germline CDR1 and CDR2 sequences are SGHDT and YYEEEE. The CDR3 consists of 16 residues. Under the authors' procedure: Nucleated cell counts were estimated from reference gene primer amplification. Data came from immunoSEQ multiplex PCR; TCRdb stores just in-frame clones and leaves some out. Clonal size and the V and J genes are those of that table, whereas D and trimming came from the DNA. Seen here are tens of thousands of clones, roughly 90% observed once, and the top ten hold about 1.3%.

The sequence came from a man in his sixties with acute or convalescent COVID-19. This chain connects TRBV5-6 to TRBJ1-2; D gene ambiguous. The source material was peripheral blood. In nucleotides, the CDR3 is TGTGCCAGCAGCTTTATATCTACCGGTCGGGACTATGGCTACACCTTC. This sequence encodes CASSFISTGRDYGYTF.